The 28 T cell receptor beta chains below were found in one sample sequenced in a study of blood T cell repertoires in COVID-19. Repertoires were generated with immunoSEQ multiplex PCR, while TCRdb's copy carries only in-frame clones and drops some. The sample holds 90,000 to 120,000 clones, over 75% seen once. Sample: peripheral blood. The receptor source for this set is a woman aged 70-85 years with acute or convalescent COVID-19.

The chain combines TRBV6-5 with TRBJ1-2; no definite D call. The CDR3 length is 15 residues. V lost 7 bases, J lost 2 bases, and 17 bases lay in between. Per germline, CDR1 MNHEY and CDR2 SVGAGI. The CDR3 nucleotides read TGTGCCAGCACCCCGGGATATGTCAACAACTATGGCTACACCTTC. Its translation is CASTPGYVNNYGYTF.

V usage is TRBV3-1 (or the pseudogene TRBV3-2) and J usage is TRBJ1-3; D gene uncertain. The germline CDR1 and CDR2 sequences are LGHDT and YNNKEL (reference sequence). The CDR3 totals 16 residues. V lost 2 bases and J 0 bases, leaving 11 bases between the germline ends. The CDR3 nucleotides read TGTGCCAGCAGCCAACCCAGAATACACTCTGGAAACACCATATATTTT. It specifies CASSQPRIHSGNTIYF.

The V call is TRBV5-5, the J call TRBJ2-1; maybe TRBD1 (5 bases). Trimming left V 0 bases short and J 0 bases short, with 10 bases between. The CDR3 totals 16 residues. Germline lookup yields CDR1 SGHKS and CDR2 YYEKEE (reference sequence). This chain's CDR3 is CASSLAGISSYNEQFF. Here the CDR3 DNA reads TGTGCCAGCAGCTTGGCAGGGATAAGCTCCTACAATGAGCAGTTCTTC.

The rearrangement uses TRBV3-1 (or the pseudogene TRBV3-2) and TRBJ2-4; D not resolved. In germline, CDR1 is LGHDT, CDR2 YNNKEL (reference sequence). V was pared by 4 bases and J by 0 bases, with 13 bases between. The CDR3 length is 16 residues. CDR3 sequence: CASSPRLLTAKNIQYF. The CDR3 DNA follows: TGTGCCAGCAGCCCGAGACTCCTCACAGCCAAAAACATTCAGTACTTC.

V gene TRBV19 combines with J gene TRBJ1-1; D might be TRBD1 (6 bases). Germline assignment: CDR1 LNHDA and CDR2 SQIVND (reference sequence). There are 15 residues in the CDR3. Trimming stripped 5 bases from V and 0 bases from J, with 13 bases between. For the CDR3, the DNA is TGTGCCAGTAGTCCAAGGACAGTTGTGAACACTGAAGCTTTCTTT. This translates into CASSPRTVVNTEAFF. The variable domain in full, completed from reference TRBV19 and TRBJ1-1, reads DGGITQSPKYLFRKEGQNVTLSCEQNLNHDAMYWYRQDPGQGLRLIYYSQIVNDFQKGDIAEGYSVSREKKESFPLTVTSAQKNPTAFYLCASSPRTVVNTEAFFGQGTRLTVV.

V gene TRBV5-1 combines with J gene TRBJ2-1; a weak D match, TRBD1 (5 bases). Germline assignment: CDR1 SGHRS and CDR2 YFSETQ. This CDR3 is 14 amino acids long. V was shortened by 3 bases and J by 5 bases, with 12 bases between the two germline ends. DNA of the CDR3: TGCGCCAGCAGCTCCGCTCTAGGGGACAATGAGCAGTTCTTC. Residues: CASSSALGDNEQFF.

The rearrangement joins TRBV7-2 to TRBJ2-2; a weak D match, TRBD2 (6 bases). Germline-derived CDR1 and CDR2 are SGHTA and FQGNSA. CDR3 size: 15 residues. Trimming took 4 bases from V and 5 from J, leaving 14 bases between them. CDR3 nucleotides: TGTGCCAGCAGCTCTTCGGGGGTTATAACCGGGGAGCTGTTTTTT. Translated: CASSSSGVITGELFF.

CDR3 protein: CASSAGTGGQETQYF. In DNA, the CDR3 is TGTGCCAGCAGCGCCGGGACAGGGGGGCAAGAGACCCAGTACTTC. The chain couples TRBV9 to TRBJ2-5; 11 positions match TRBD1. Trimming cost V 3 bases and J 2 bases; bases outside gene matches: 3. This CDR3 contains 15 residues. From germline, CDR1 is SGDLS and CDR2 YYNGEE. The variable domain in full, completed from reference TRBV9 and TRBJ2-5, reads DSGVTQTPKHLITATGQRVTLRCSPRSGDLSVYWYQQSLDQGLQFLIQYYNGEERAKGNILERFSAQQFPDLHSELNLSSLELGDSALYFCASSAGTGGQETQYFGPGTRLLVL.

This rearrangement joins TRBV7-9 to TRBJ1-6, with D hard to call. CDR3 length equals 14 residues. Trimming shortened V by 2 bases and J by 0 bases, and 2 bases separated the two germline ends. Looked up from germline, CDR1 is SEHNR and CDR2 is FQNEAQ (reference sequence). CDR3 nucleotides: TGTGCCAGCAGCTTACACTCCTATAATTCACCCCTCCACTTT. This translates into CASSLHSYNSPLHF.

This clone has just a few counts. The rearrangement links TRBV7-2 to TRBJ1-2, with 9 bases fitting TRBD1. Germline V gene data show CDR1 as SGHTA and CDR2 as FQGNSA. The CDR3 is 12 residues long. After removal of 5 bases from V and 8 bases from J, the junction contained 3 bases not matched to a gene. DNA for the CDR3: TGTGCCAGCAGCGCAACAGGGGGCGGCTACACCTTC. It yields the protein CASSATGGGYTF.

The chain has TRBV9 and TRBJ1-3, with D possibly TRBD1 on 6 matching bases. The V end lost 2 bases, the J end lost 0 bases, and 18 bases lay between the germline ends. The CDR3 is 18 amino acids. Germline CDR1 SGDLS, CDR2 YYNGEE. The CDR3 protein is CASSVTPGGQFSGNTIYF. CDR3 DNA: TGTGCCAGCAGCGTCACCCCCGGCGGACAGTTCTCTGGAAACACCATATATTTT.

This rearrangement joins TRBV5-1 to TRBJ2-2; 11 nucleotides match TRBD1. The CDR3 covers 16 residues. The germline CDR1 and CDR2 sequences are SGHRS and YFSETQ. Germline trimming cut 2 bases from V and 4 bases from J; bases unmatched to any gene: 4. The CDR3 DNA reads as TGCGCCAGCAGCTTTACCGGGACAGGGGGCACCGGGGAGCTGTTTTTT. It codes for CASSFTGTGGTGELFF.

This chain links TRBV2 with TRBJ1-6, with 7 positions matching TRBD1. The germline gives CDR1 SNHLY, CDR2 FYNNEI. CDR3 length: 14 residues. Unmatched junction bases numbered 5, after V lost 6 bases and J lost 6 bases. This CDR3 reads CASSRQGVNSPLHF. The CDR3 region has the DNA TGTGCCAGCAGCCGACAGGGAGTTAATTCACCCCTCCACTTT.

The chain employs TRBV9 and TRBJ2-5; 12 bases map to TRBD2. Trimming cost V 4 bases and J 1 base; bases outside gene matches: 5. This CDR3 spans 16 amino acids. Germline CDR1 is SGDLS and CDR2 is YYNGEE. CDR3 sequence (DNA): TGTGCCAGCAGCAAACTAGCGGGAGGCTCCCAAGAGACCCAGTACTTC. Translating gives CASSKLAGGSQETQYF.

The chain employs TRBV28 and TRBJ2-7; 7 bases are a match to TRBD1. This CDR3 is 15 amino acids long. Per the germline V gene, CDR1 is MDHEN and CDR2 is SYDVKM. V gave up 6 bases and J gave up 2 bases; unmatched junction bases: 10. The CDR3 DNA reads TGTGCCAGCAGGGGGGAGCGACAGGGAACCTACGAGCAGTACTTC. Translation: CASRGERQGTYEQYF.

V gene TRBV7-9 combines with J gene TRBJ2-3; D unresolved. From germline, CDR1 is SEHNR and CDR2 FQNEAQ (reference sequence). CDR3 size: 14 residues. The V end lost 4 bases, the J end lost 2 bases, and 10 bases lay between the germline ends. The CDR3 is CASSSSGSTDTQYF. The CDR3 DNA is TGTGCCAGCAGCTCTAGTGGGTCCACAGATACGCAGTATTTT. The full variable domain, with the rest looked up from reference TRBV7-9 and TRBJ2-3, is DTGVSQNPRHKITKRGQNVTFRCDPISEHNRLYWYRQTLGQGPEFLTYFQNEAQLEKSRLLSDRFSAERPKGSFSTLEIQRTEQGDSAMYLCASSSSGSTDTQYFGPGTRLTVL.

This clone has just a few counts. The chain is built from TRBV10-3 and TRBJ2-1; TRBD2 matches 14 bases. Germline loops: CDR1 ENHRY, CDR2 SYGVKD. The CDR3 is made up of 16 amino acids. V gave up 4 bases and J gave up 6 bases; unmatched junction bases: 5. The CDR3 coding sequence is TGTGCCATCAGTGGACCGGGACTAGCGGGAGTCAATGAGCAGTTCTTC. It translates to CAISGPGLAGVNEQFF.

CDR3 sequence: CASRRLTGVNYEQYV. The CDR3 nucleotides read TGTGCCAGCAGACGCCTGACAGGGGTAAACTACGAGCAGTACGTC. The V call is TRBV6-5, the J call TRBJ2-7, with 8 bases aligning to TRBD1. CDR3 size: 15 residues. The junction had 10 bases not matched to a gene; V was cut back by 6 bases and J by 3 bases. Germline loops: CDR1 MNHEY, CDR2 SVGAGI.

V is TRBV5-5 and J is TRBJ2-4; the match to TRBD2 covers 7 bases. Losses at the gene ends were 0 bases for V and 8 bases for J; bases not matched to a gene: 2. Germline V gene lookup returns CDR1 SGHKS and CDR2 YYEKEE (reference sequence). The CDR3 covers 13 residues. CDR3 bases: TGTGCCAGCAGCTTGGAACGGGGGGACATTCAGTACTTC. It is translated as CASSLERGDIQYF.

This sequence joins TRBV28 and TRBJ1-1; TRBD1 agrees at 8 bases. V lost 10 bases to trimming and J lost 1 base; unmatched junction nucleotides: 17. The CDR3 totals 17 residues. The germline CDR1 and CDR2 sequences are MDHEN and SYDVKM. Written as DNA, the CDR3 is TGTGCCACCCGGGATCGACCGGGACAGGCCACGAACACTGAAGCTTTCTTT. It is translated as CATRDRPGQATNTEAFF. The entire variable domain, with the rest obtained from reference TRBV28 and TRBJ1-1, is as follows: DVKVTQSSRYLVKRTGEKVFLECVQDMDHENMFWYRQDPGLGLRLIYFSYDVKMKEKGDIPEGYSVSREKKERFSLILESASTNQTSMYLCATRDRPGQATNTEAFFGQGTRLTVV.

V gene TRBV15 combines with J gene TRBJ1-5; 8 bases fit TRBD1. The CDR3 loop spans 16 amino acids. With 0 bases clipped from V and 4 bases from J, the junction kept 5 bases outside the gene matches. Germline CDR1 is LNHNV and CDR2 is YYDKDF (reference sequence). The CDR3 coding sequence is TGTGCCACCAGCAGAGACAGACAGGGGCCTAATCAGCCCCAGCATTTT. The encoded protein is CATSRDRQGPNQPQHF. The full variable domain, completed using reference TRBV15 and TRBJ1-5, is DAMVIQNPRYQVTQFGKPVTLSCSQTLNHNVMYWYQQKSSQAPKLLFHYYDKDFNNEADTPDNFQSRRPNTSFCFLDIRSPGLGDTAMYLCATSRDRQGPNQPQHFGDGTRLSIL.

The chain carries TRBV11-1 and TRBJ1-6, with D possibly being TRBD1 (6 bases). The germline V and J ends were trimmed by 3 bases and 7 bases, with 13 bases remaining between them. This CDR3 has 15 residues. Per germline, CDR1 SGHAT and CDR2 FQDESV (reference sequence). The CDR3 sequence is CASSFSDRINSPLHF. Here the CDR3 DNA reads TGTGCCAGCAGCTTTTCGGACAGAATCAATTCACCCCTCCACTTT. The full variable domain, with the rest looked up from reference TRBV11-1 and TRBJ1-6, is EAEVAQSPRYKITEKSQAVAFWCDPISGHATLYWYRQILGQGPELLVQFQDESVVDDSQLPKDRFSAERLKGVDSTLKIQPAELGDSAMYLCASSFSDRINSPLHFGNGTRLTVT.

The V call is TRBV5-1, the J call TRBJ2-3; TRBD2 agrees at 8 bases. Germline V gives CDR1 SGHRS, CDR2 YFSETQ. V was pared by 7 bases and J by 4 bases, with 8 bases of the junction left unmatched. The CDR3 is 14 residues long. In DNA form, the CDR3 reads TGCGCCAGCCGCACAGCGGGAGATGCAGATACGCAGTATTTT. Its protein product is CASRTAGDADTQYF.

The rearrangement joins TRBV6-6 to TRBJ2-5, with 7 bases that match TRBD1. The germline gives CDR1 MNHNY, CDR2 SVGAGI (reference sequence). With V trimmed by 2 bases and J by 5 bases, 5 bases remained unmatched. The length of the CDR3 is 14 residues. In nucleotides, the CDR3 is TGTGCCAGCAGTTACCGACAGGGCCTGGAGACCCAGTACTTC. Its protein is CASSYRQGLETQYF.

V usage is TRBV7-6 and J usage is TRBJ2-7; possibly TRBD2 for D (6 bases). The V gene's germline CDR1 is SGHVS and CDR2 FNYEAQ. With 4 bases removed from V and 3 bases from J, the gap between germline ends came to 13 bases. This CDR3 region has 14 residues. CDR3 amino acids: CASSSHGDFYEQYF. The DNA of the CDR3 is TGTGCCAGCAGCTCGCACGGGGACTTCTACGAGCAGTACTTC.

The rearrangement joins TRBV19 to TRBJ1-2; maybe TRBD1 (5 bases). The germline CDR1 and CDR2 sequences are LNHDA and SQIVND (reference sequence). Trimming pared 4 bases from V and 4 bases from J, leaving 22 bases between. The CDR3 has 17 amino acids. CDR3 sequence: CASSTSERGGTGYGYTF. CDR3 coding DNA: TGTGCCAGTAGTACCTCAGAAAGGGGTGGTACGGGCTATGGCTACACCTTC.

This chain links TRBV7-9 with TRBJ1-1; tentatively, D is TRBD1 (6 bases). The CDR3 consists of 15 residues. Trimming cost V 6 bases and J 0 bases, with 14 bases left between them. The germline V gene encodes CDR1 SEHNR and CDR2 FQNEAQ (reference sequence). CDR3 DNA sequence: TGTGCCAGCAGTTATCCCAGGGGTATGAACACTGAAGCTTTCTTT. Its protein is CASSYPRGMNTEAFF.

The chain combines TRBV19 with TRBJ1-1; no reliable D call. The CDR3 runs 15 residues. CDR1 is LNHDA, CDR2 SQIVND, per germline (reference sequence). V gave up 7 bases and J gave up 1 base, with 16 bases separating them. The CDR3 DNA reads TGTGCCAGTACTTGGCCGACCTCGGGGAACACTGAAGCTTTCTTT. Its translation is CASTWPTSGNTEAFF.